This paragraph reports one T cell receptor beta chain. There are 16 residues in the CDR3. The V gene lost 1 base and the J gene lost 0 bases, with 11 bases spanning the gap. Germline values: CDR1 SGHTA, CDR2 FQGTGA. This table comes from immunoSEQ multiplex PCR, and its TCRdb copy is limited to in-frame clones, with some not included. The sample has 250,000 to 300,000 clones, around 90% seen once. This entry is derived from a study of blood T cell repertoires in COVID-19. The V and J genes are TRBV7-3 and TRBJ2-3; a weak D match, TRBD1 (5 bases). The sequence was collected from a man between 50 and 59 years old with acute or convalescent COVID-19. The sample consisted of peripheral blood. CDR3 sequence: CASSLKGRTSTDTQYF. CDR3 in DNA: TGTGCCAGCAGCTTAAAGGGGCGCACTAGCACAGATACGCAGTATTTT.